The 24 T cell receptor beta chains below come from one sample, sequenced in a study of cytomegalovirus exposure and HLA in healthy donors. It was with 60 Vbeta and 13 Jbeta primers that the PCR ran. Clones were sequenced by immunoSEQ multiplex PCR, and TCRdb holds only the in-frame ones, with some missing. The sample contains around 200,000 clones, roughly 70% of which appear only once. Sequencing used PBMCs. The receptor source for this set is a middle-aged man in good health and CMV-seropositive.

This chain uses TRBV7-3 with TRBJ2-5, with TRBD1 as a possible D gene (5 bases). There are 15 residues in the CDR3. The V and J ends lost 5 bases and 2 bases respectively, with 15 bases between them. Germline CDR1 and CDR2: SGHTA and FQGTGA. The CDR3 DNA is TGTGCCAGCAGCCAGGGCAACGGGCCACAAGAGACCCAGTACTTC. It yields the protein CASSQGNGPQETQYF.

This chain uses TRBV6-5 with TRBJ1-2, with 11 positions matching TRBD1. V trimming: 0 bases; J trimming: 6 bases; junction bases outside the gene matches: 3. The CDR3 contains 15 residues. Germline V gene sequence: CDR1 MNHEY, CDR2 SVGAGI. CDR3: CASSYSGQGVDGYTF. CDR3 nucleotides: TGTGCCAGCAGTTACTCGGGACAGGGGGTTGATGGCTACACCTTC.

This sequence joins TRBV5-4 and TRBJ2-6, with 8 bases fitting TRBD1. The CDR3 contains 19 residues. With V trimmed by 0 bases and J by 0 bases, 8 bases remained unmatched. CDR1 and CDR2 (germline): SGHNT, YYREEE (reference sequence). The CDR3 protein is CASSLVAGGPVSGANVLTF. The CDR3 DNA reads as TGTGCCAGCAGCTTGGTTGCAGGGGGCCCCGTCTCTGGGGCCAACGTCCTGACTTTC.

The chain couples TRBV25-1 to TRBJ1-6, with 8 nucleotides matching TRBD1. The trim removed 6 bases at V and 7 bases at J, leaving 2 bases unmatched. This CDR3 comprises 13 residues. CDR1 and CDR2 (germline): MGHDK, SYGVNS. In DNA, the CDR3 is TGTGCCAGCAGGGGACAGGACAATTCACCCCTCCACTTT. This sequence encodes CASRGQDNSPLHF.

The V call is TRBV14, the J call TRBJ2-7, with unresolved D. CDR3 length: 16 amino acids. Trimming pared 4 bases from V and 3 bases from J, leaving 19 bases between. Germline-derived CDR1 and CDR2 are SGHDN and FVKESK. The CDR3 here is CASSPRRLFGGYEQYF. DNA for the CDR3: TGTGCCAGCAGCCCACGTAGACTGTTCGGTGGCTACGAGCAGTACTTC.

The chain links TRBV19 to TRBJ2-7, with D possibly matching TRBD2 (6 bases). Trimming removed 3 bases at V and 6 bases at J, with 9 bases between. Germline values: CDR1 LNHDA, CDR2 SQIVND (reference sequence). CDR3 size: 12 residues. For the CDR3, the DNA is TGTGCCAGTAGTATGGGGGGACTCGAGCAGTACTTC. Translating it yields CASSMGGLEQYF.

The chain uses TRBV7-2 and TRBJ2-5, with D possibly matching TRBD1 (5 bases). The J call is doubtful: the DNA matches TRBJ2-7 better. This CDR3 has 14 residues. Germline V gene data show CDR1 as SGHTA and CDR2 as FQGNSA. CDR3 loop: CASSLAPRGDEQYF. The CDR3 DNA follows: TGTGCCAGCAGCTTAGCGCCAAGGGGCGACGAGCAGTACTTC.

The chain combines TRBV5-4 with TRBJ1-1, with TRBD1 as a possible D gene (5 bases). Germline V lookup: CDR1 SGHNT, CDR2 YYREEE (reference sequence). The CDR3 consists of 15 residues. V gave up 4 bases and J gave up 5 bases, with 18 bases separating them. CDR3 sequence (DNA): TGTGCCAGCAGCGGAGGTCCGGGGGAATGGACTGAAGCTTTCTTT. Translating it yields CASSGGPGEWTEAFF.

The V gene is TRBV28, the J gene TRBJ1-5; a possible D gene is TRBD1 (5 bases). V lost 7 bases and J lost 7, with 14 bases in between. CDR1 is MDHEN and CDR2 is SYDVKM in the germline V gene. The CDR3 covers 13 residues. CDR3 sequence reads: CASIGPGRQPQHF. CDR3 in DNA: TGTGCCAGCATCGGGCCAGGGAGGCAGCCCCAGCATTTT.

The rearrangement links TRBV5-1 to TRBJ2-3, with TRBD1 matching 9 bases. The CDR3 runs to 15 residues. Germline V gives CDR1 SGHRS, CDR2 YFSETQ. V trimming: 3 bases; J trimming: 3 bases; junction bases outside the gene matches: 5. CDR3 loop: CASSSTGTGTDTQYF. The CDR3 DNA sequence: TGCGCCAGCAGCTCTACCGGGACAGGGACAGATACGCAGTATTTT.

V usage is TRBV13 and J usage is TRBJ1-1, with D maybe TRBD1 (5 bases). The V end was cut by 5 bases, the J end by 4 bases, with 11 bases between. From germline, CDR1 is PRHDT and CDR2 FYEKMQ (reference sequence). The CDR3 is 13 amino acids. The CDR3 loop reads CASSLRGITEAFF. CDR3 coding DNA: TGTGCCAGCAGCCTACGGGGGATCACTGAAGCTTTCTTT.

The chain links TRBV5-1 to TRBJ1-5; D is unresolved. The CDR3 runs to 13 residues. Germline V gives CDR1 SGHRS, CDR2 YFSETQ. V lost 9 bases, J lost 6 bases, and 16 bases lay in between. The CDR3 is CANESIAIQPQHF. CDR3 bases: TGCGCCAACGAGTCCATTGCGATTCAGCCCCAGCATTTT.

The V call is TRBV5-4, the J call TRBJ1-2, with a possible D match to TRBD1 (6 bases). V lost 2 bases to trimming and J lost 4 bases, with 21 bases between them. Germline loops: CDR1 SGHNT, CDR2 YYREEE (reference sequence). This CDR3 is 17 amino acids long. The CDR3 nucleotides read TGTGCCAGCAGCTTTGGTGGACTTGGACAGACAATCTATGGCTACACCTTC. It encodes CASSFGGLGQTIYGYTF.

The chain carries TRBV5-6 and TRBJ2-1; perhaps TRBD1 as D (6 bases). V lost 4 bases to trimming and J lost 12 bases, with 14 bases between them. This CDR3 has 12 amino acids. Germline CDR1 is SGHDT and CDR2 is YYEEEE. CDR3 loop: CASSTQGGWQFF. The CDR3 nucleotides are TGTGCCAGCAGCACACAGGGTGGTTGGCAGTTCTTC.

This clone was seen a handful of times. V usage is TRBV5-1 and J usage is TRBJ1-6; 10 bases are shared with TRBD1. V shed 4 bases and J 6 bases; nucleotides not matched to a gene: 7. The CDR3 covers 16 residues. CDR1 SGHRS and CDR2 YFSETQ come from the germline V gene. CDR3 loop: CASSPTGGRGNSPLHF. The CDR3 DNA reads TGCGCCAGCAGCCCGACAGGGGGCAGAGGTAATTCACCCCTCCACTTT.

The CDR3 here is CASSYSRGASNEQFF. The CDR3 DNA follows: TGTGCCAGCAGTTACTCCAGGGGGGCGTCTAATGAGCAGTTCTTC. The chain uses TRBV6-5 and TRBJ2-1, with D perhaps TRBD1 (7 bases). The germline V gene encodes CDR1 MNHEY and CDR2 SVGAGI. This CDR3 is built from 15 residues. Trimming took off 0 bases at V and 7 bases at J, with 13 bases between the two ends.

The chain couples TRBV7-7 to TRBJ1-1; possibly TRBD1 for D (5 bases). V shed 5 bases and J shed 0 bases, with 19 bases lying between them. The CDR3 spans 17 residues. Germline values: CDR1 SSHAT, CDR2 FNYEAQ (reference sequence). In DNA form, the CDR3 reads TGTGCCAGCAGCACGCCGCTCAGGGTAATCGTGAACACTGAAGCTTTCTTT. Residues: CASSTPLRVIVNTEAFF. Together with reference TRBV7-7 and TRBJ1-1, the CDR3 gives the full variable domain: GAGVSQSPRYKVTKRGQDVTLRCDPISSHATLYWYQQALGQGPEFLTYFNYEAQPDKSGLPSDRFSAERPEGSISTLTIQRTEQRDSAMYRCASSTPLRVIVNTEAFFGQGTRLTVV.

Of note for this clone: Other DNA sequences within the sample encode an identical CDR3. The rearrangement joins TRBV6-1 to TRBJ1-2; TRBD1 is a possible D gene (6 bases). Looked up from germline, CDR1 is MNHNS and CDR2 is SASEGT. The length of the CDR3 is 13 residues. The germline V and J ends were trimmed by 6 bases and 4 bases, with 12 bases remaining between them. CDR3 in DNA: TGTGCCAGCAGCGAGACAGGCCTCTATGGCTACACCTTC. It specifies CASSETGLYGYTF.

The V and J genes are TRBV6-1 and TRBJ2-1; 14 bases agree with TRBD2. This CDR3 region has 14 residues. Germline assignment: CDR1 MNHNS and CDR2 SASEGT. V dropped 6 bases and J dropped 8; count of bases not matched to a gene: 3. The CDR3 nucleotides are TGTGCCAGCAGGGGGACTAGCGGGGGCTATGAGCAGTTCTTC. It codes for CASRGTSGGYEQFF.

The chain links TRBV23-1 to TRBJ2-1; a possible D gene is TRBD2 (5 bases). TRBV23-1 is annotated as an ORF whose role is uncertain. CDR3 length: 13 residues. The ends were cut back, 1 base at V and 7 bases at J, with 8 bases in the middle. The CDR3 DNA is TGCGCCAGCAGTCAATTCCGGGATAATGAGCAGTTCTTC. This sequence encodes CASSQFRDNEQFF.

The chain has TRBV7-2 and TRBJ2-7; TRBD1 might be the D (5 bases). CDR1 SGHTA and CDR2 FQGNSA come from the germline V gene. Trimming removed 3 bases from V and 2 bases from J, with 8 bases in between. This CDR3 contains 13 residues. The DNA for the CDR3 is TGTGCCAGCAGCTTGAGACAGACCTACGAGCAGTACTTC. This translates into CASSLRQTYEQYF.

This clone was picked up a small number of times. CDR3 sequence reads: CASEANSGANVLTF. CDR3 coding DNA: TGTGCCAGCGAAGCGAACTCTGGGGCCAACGTCCTGACTTTC. The gene calls are TRBV7-9 and TRBJ2-6; D uncertain. The germline CDR1 and CDR2 sequences are SEHNR and FQNEAQ (reference sequence). The ends were cut back, 8 bases at V and 0 bases at J, with 8 bases in the middle. The CDR3 is 14 residues long.

This clone showed up many times. V gene TRBV28 combines with J gene TRBJ2-4; a weak D match, TRBD1 (6 bases). Germline V gives CDR1 MDHEN, CDR2 SYDVKM. The CDR3 runs to 11 residues. Between the trimmed V and J ends, which lost 4 bases and 15 bases, there was a span of 13 bases. In DNA form, the CDR3 reads TGTGCCAGCAGTTGGGGGCCCGAGAGGTACTTC. It is translated as CASSWGPERYF.

The chain recombines TRBV11-1 with TRBJ1-6, with D perhaps matching TRBD1 (6 bases). The CDR3 totals 13 residues. CDR1 and CDR2 from the germline V gene are SGHAT and FQDESV (reference sequence). Trimming removed 1 base from V and 13 bases from J, with 11 bases in between. The CDR3 here is CASSLGWGRPLHF. The CDR3 DNA reads as TGTGCCAGCAGCTTAGGATGGGGGCGGCCCCTCCACTTT.